Listed here are 32 T cell receptor beta chains from one sample, sequenced in a study of CD8+CD57+ T cells in acquired aplastic anemia. Sequenced patients had shown CD8+CD57+ cell expansion by flow cytometry. Profiling that covered TCR beta VDJ and CDR3 relied on genomic DNA as its template. TCRdb independently ran MiXCR on the reads; one entry per CDR3 protein. There are roughly 500,000 distinct CDR3 sequences in the sample; roughly a third occur only once, and about 0.8% lies in the top ten. Sequencing input: sorted CD4+, CD8+, or CD8+CD57+ T cells (not recorded which) from PBMCs. The receptors come from a human donor with aplastic anemia.

The chain has TRBV10-3 and TRBJ2-5, with 8 bases matching TRBD1. The CDR3 is made up of 15 amino acids. V dropped 10 bases and J dropped 2; count of bases not matched to a gene: 12. Germline V gene data show CDR1 as ENHRY and CDR2 as SYGVKD. The CDR3 DNA sequence: TGTGCCAGCAGCCAGGGGGCGCACGGGCAAGAGACCCAGTACTTC. Its protein is CASSQGAHGQETQYF.

As regards this clonotype: A much bigger clone sits one base away, suggesting this may be a read error. The chain couples TRBV19 to TRBJ1-3; 11 bases fit TRBD1. Germline V CDR1 and CDR2: LNHDA, SQIVND (reference sequence). This CDR3 is built from 15 residues. The CDR3 sequence: CACSPRTGGGNTIYF. The CDR3 DNA reads as TGTGCCTGTAGTCCACGGACAGGGGGCGGAAACACCATATATTTT.

The table lists this clonotype with a count of one. The V and J genes are TRBV19 and TRBJ1-2, with 7 positions matching TRBD1. V was pared by 5 bases and J by 3 bases, with 6 bases of the junction left unmatched. The CDR3 is 14 amino acids. Germline V CDR1 and CDR2: LNHDA, SQIVND (reference sequence). CDR3 loop: CASSPATGDYGYTF. CDR3 nucleotides: TGTGCCAGTAGTCCCGCCACAGGGGACTATGGCTACACCTTC. Full variable domain (outside the CDR3, taken from reference TRBV19 and TRBJ1-2): DGGITQSPKYLFRKEGQNVTLSCEQNLNHDAMYWYRQDPGQGLRLIYYSQIVNDFQKGDIAEGYSVSREKKESFPLTVTSAQKNPTAFYLCASSPATGDYGYTFGSGTRLTVV.

This clonotype was recorded a few times. The rearrangement uses TRBV4-1 and TRBJ1-5; D remains unclear. Per germline, CDR1 MGHRA and CDR2 YSYEKL. V lost 8 bases and J lost 0, with 8 bases in between. The CDR3 is made up of 13 amino acids. CDR3 loop: CASGPDSNQPQHF. The DNA of the CDR3 is TGCGCCAGCGGGCCAGATAGCAATCAGCCCCAGCATTTT.

The chain carries TRBV5-8 and TRBJ1-1; D gene uncertain. Per the germline V gene, CDR1 is SGHTS and CDR2 is YDEGEE. Trimming cost V 5 bases and J 3 bases, with 17 bases left between them. This CDR3 is built from 15 residues. The DNA of the CDR3 is TGTGCCAGCAGTTTTTGGACGTATATGGACACTGAAGCTTTCTTT. As protein: CASSFWTYMDTEAFF.

This sequence joins TRBV20-1 and TRBJ1-2; 10 bases are shared with TRBD1. V gave up 5 bases and J gave up 4 bases; unmatched junction bases: 4. The CDR3 consists of 13 residues. Germline V lookup: CDR1 DFQATT, CDR2 SNEGSKA (reference sequence). The CDR3 sequence is CSADRTGGYGYTF. CDR3 nucleotide sequence: TGCAGTGCTGACAGGACAGGGGGCTATGGCTACACCTTC.

There are many counts of this clonotype. V is TRBV19 and J is TRBJ1-1; maybe TRBD1 (6 bases). The CDR3 contains 15 residues. The germline gives CDR1 LNHDA, CDR2 SQIVND (reference sequence). Between the trimmed V and J ends, which lost 5 bases and 1 base, there was a span of 14 bases. The CDR3, as DNA: TGTGCCAGTAGTCCACTCGGACAGACGAACACTGAAGCTTTCTTT. It codes for CASSPLGQTNTEAFF.

The chain links TRBV20-1 to TRBJ2-1; TRBD2 agrees at 13 bases. The CDR3 length is 16 residues. CDR1 DFQATT and CDR2 SNEGSKA come from the germline V gene (reference sequence). Germline trimming cut 5 bases from V and 5 bases from J; bases unmatched to any gene: 9. CDR3 coding DNA: TGCAGTGCTCTAGATACTAGCGGGAGGGCCCACAATGAGCAGTTCTTC. The encoded protein is CSALDTSGRAHNEQFF.

The genes are TRBV4-1 and TRBJ1-1; a possible D gene is TRBD1 (6 bases). V gave up 4 bases and J gave up 2 bases, with 14 bases separating them. The V gene's germline CDR1 is MGHRA and CDR2 YSYEKL. This CDR3 has 15 residues. CDR3 protein: CASSPPGTQNTEAFF. CDR3 nucleotide sequence: TGCGCCAGCAGCCCTCCCGGGACACAAAACACTGAAGCTTTCTTT.

This clonotype was detected a few times. DNA of the CDR3: TGTGCCAGCAGCGTAGCTACAGGGTACACCGGGGAGCTGTTTTTT. This translates into CASSVATGYTGELFF. The chain is built from TRBV9 and TRBJ2-2, with D perhaps matching TRBD1 (6 bases). Germline V gene lookup returns CDR1 SGDLS and CDR2 YYNGEE. V dropped 0 bases and J dropped 3 bases, with 9 bases sitting between them. The CDR3 has 15 amino acids.

Details on this clonotype: Since a much larger clone is just one base distant, this may be a read error. This chain connects TRBV10-3 to TRBJ1-5; 9 bases line up with TRBD1. The germline CDR1 and CDR2 sequences are ENHRY and SYGVKD. The CDR3 spans 14 residues. V was clipped by 5 bases and J by 6 bases; unmatched bases: 5. CDR3 sequence reads: CAISYGQGSQPQHF. CDR3 in DNA: TGTGCCATCAGTTACGGACAGGGGAGTCAGCCCCAGCATTTT.

Turning to this clonotype: The junction and the germline gene differ at one end; a read error may be behind it. The J gene is TRBJ1-6, the V gene TRBV5-5; D unclear. This CDR3 has 16 amino acids. Germline CDR1 SGHKS, CDR2 YYEKEE (reference sequence). In nucleotides, the CDR3 is TGTGCCAGCAGCTTGGAGGCAGAACTTTATAATTCACCCCTCCTCTTT. Translated, it gives CASSLEAELYNSPLLF.

The table lists this clonotype with a few counts. The chain is built from TRBV11-2 and TRBJ2-6, with D perhaps TRBD2 (7 bases). CDR1 SGHAT and CDR2 FQNNGV come from the germline V gene. V was clipped by 1 base and J by 0 bases, with 13 bases between them. The CDR3 is made up of 18 amino acids. The CDR3, as DNA: TGTGCCAGCAGCTTAGGCGCGGCGGGGGCCTCTGGGGCCAACGTCCTGACTTTC. This translates into CASSLGAAGASGANVLTF.

The V and J genes are TRBV10-3 and TRBJ2-7; D is perhaps TRBD1 (5 bases). V shed 10 bases and J shed 3 bases, with 19 bases lying between them. Germline CDR1 reads ENHRY; CDR2 reads SYGVKD. CDR3 size: 14 residues. The CDR3 nucleotides read TGTGCCAGCACCTTAACAGGAAGTAACTACGAGCAGTACTTC. It yields the protein CASTLTGSNYEQYF.

In its sample, this clonotype was seen a few times. This chain connects TRBV5-6 to TRBJ1-1; D perhaps matches TRBD1 (6 bases). The germline V and J ends were trimmed by 4 bases and 6 bases, with 22 bases remaining between them. In germline, CDR1 is SGHDT, CDR2 YYEEEE. This CDR3 region has 16 residues. The DNA of the CDR3 is TGTGCCAGCAGCATACGGAAGACAGGTGGTGGCTCTGAAGCTTTCTTT. Its translation is CASSIRKTGGGSEAFF.

The V gene is TRBV6-1, the J gene TRBJ2-5; 13 bases match TRBD2. After removal of 6 bases from V and 4 bases from J, the junction contained 11 bases not matched to a gene. The CDR3 covers 17 residues. Germline loops: CDR1 MNHNS, CDR2 SASEGT. CDR3 bases: TGTGCCAGCAGCCGGGGACTAGCGGGGAGGGACGGAGAGACCCAGTACTTC. This encodes CASSRGLAGRDGETQYF.

This clonotype was observed a few times. The chain recombines TRBV15 with TRBJ2-5; 8 bases are a match to TRBD1. The germline gives CDR1 LNHNV, CDR2 YYDKDF (reference sequence). Trimming cost V 4 bases and J 1 base; bases outside gene matches: 8. The CDR3 has 16 amino acids. CDR3 residues: CATSNPDRGPQETQYF. The CDR3 DNA is TGTGCCACCAGCAATCCCGACAGGGGCCCCCAAGAGACCCAGTACTTC.

At least ten counts were recorded for this clonotype. The CDR3 spells CAISPGQGFHEQYF. CDR3 DNA sequence: TGTGCCATCAGTCCGGGACAGGGTTTTCACGAGCAGTACTTC. The genes are TRBV10-3 and TRBJ2-7; 9 positions match TRBD1. The CDR3 is made up of 14 amino acids. CDR1 and CDR2 from the germline V gene are ENHRY and SYGVKD. Unmatched junction bases numbered 7, after V lost 5 bases and J lost 5 bases.

This clonotype has a count of ten or more. This chain links TRBV19 with TRBJ1-1; 7 nucleotides align to TRBD1. CDR1 LNHDA and CDR2 SQIVND come from the germline V gene (reference sequence). The CDR3 length is 12 residues. The J segment lost 10 bases and the V segment lost 5 bases, leaving 7 bases of the junction unmatched. CDR3 protein: CASSRTGVVAFF. The CDR3 DNA is TGTGCCAGTAGTCGGACAGGAGTGGTAGCTTTCTTT.

The sample holds many counts of this clonotype. The genes are TRBV9 and TRBJ2-7, with a weak D call TRBD2 (6 bases). The V end lost 0 bases, the J end lost 1 base, and 17 bases lay between the germline ends. Germline loops: CDR1 SGDLS, CDR2 YYNGEE. CDR3 length: 17 residues. The CDR3 is CASSVDPMGGGSYEQYF. The CDR3 bases are TGTGCCAGCAGCGTAGATCCCATGGGCGGAGGGTCCTACGAGCAGTACTTC.

The chain is built from TRBV2 and TRBJ1-4; TRBD1 agrees at 7 bases. The J segment lost 8 bases and the V segment lost 6 bases, leaving 6 bases of the junction unmatched. CDR1 and CDR2 (germline): SNHLY, FYNNEI. This CDR3 has 13 residues. CDR3 sequence: CASRGDSWEKLFF. CDR3 DNA: TGTGCCAGCAGAGGGGACAGCTGGGAAAAACTGTTTTTT.

In this sample, this clonotype turned up a few times. The chain links TRBV12-3 or TRBV12-4 to TRBJ1-2, with D uncertain. V dropped 5 bases and J dropped 4 bases, with 14 bases sitting between them. The CDR3 covers 14 residues. DNA of the CDR3: TGTGCCAGCAGTCCCCCCGGCTCGGTCTATGGCTACACCTTC. Its protein product is CASSPPGSVYGYTF.

This clonotype was recorded once. No conserved phenylalanine or tryptophan is present at the end of the CDR3, so a read error is the likely explanation. The limits of the CDR3 on the DNA are not certain, so only TCRdb's listed CDR3 is given. This rearrangement joins TRBV7-9 to TRBJ2-7. Inclusive of both ends, the CDR3 amounts to 8 amino acids. Looked up from germline, CDR1 is SEHNR and CDR2 is FQNEAQ (reference sequence). CDR3 sequence reads: CASSLEVG.

The chain carries TRBV11-2 and TRBJ1-5, with 10 bases aligning to TRBD1. Per germline, CDR1 SGHAT and CDR2 FQNNGV. This CDR3 comprises 16 residues. V lost 5 bases to trimming and J lost 6 bases; unmatched junction nucleotides: 10. CDR3 DNA sequence: TGTGCCAGCAGCCGAGGACAGGGGGTTATCGGTCAGCCCCAGCATTTT. Its protein is CASSRGQGVIGQPQHF.

The genes are TRBV20-1 and TRBJ1-6; 10 positions agree with TRBD1. CDR1 DFQATT and CDR2 SNEGSKA come from the germline V gene (reference sequence). Trimming removed 6 bases from V and 15 bases from J; junction bases left unmatched: 32. The CDR3 totals 20 residues. CDR3 in amino acids: CSAPPGAPGQGQLRDSLLHF. CDR3 DNA sequence: TGCAGTGCCCCCCCCGGCGCCCCGGGACAGGGGCAATTGAGGGATTCTCTCCTCCACTTT.

The V gene is TRBV20-1, the J gene TRBJ2-7, with 10 bases aligning to TRBD2. V lost 5 bases to trimming and J lost 3 bases; unmatched junction nucleotides: 4. This CDR3 has 13 amino acids. Looked up from germline, CDR1 is DFQATT and CDR2 is SNEGSKA (reference sequence). Written as DNA, the CDR3 is TGCAGTGCTCGGACTAGCGGAGACTACGAGCAGTACTTC. Protein sequence: CSARTSGDYEQYF.

This clonotype was recorded many times. The chain is built from TRBV10-2 and TRBJ2-1, with D unresolved. CDR3 size: 12 residues. Trimming pared 2 bases from V and 9 bases from J, leaving 8 bases between. Germline V CDR1 and CDR2: WSHSY, SAAADI. The CDR3 is CASSERRPEQFF. CDR3 nucleotide sequence: TGCGCCAGCAGTGAGCGCCGGCCTGAGCAGTTCTTC.

V usage is TRBV6-4 and J usage is TRBJ2-2, with 13 bases lining up with TRBD2. Per the germline V gene, CDR1 is MRHNA and CDR2 is SNTAGT. The CDR3 contains 14 residues. With 5 bases clipped from V and 9 bases from J, the junction kept 3 bases outside the gene matches. The chain's CDR3 is CASSRTSGSRELFF. The CDR3 nucleotides are TGTGCCAGCAGTCGGACTAGCGGGAGCAGGGAGCTGTTTTTT.

Concerning this clonotype: Mismatch with germline at one junction end may stem from a read error. The rearrangement joins TRBV15 to TRBJ1-5; 8 bases are a match to TRBD1. Looked up from germline, CDR1 is LNHNV and CDR2 is YYDKDF (reference sequence). This CDR3 is 16 amino acids long. CDR3 protein: CATGRDQGANNQLQHF. The CDR3 region has the DNA TGTGCCACCGGCAGAGATCAGGGGGCGAACAATCAGCTCCAGCATTTT. The full variable domain, its missing parts supplied by reference TRBV15 and TRBJ1-5, is DAMVIQNPRYQVTQFGKPVTLSCSQTLNHNVMYWYQQKSSQAPKLLFHYYDKDFNNEADTPDNFQSRRPNTSFCFLDIRSPGLGDTAMYLCATGRDQGANNQLQHFGDGTRLSIL.

The chain carries TRBV29-1 and TRBJ1-1; tentatively, D is TRBD1 (5 bases). Trimming cost V 4 bases and J 4 bases, with 13 bases left between them. Germline loops: CDR1 SQVTM, CDR2 ANQGSEA. CDR3 length equals 13 residues. This CDR3 reads CSVAGPISTEAFF. The CDR3 DNA reads TGCAGCGTTGCAGGGCCTATAAGCACTGAAGCTTTCTTT.

This clonotype has only a few counts. The chain combines TRBV19 with TRBJ2-3, with D uncertain. Looked up from germline, CDR1 is LNHDA and CDR2 is SQIVND (reference sequence). Trimming took off 1 base at V and 5 bases at J, with 16 bases between the two ends. The CDR3 consists of 16 residues. The CDR3 region has the DNA TGTGCCAGTAGTATAGCTTACCCGGGCAGAGTAGATACGCAGTATTTT. Residues: CASSIAYPGRVDTQYF.

This clonotype occurred many times. The chain recombines TRBV19 with TRBJ2-5, with D perhaps matching TRBD1 (6 bases). The CDR3 length is 16 residues. Germline V CDR1 and CDR2: LNHDA, SQIVND (reference sequence). Trimming removed 5 bases at V and 0 bases at J, with 16 bases between. Here the CDR3 reads CASSSPGQVYQETQYF. The CDR3 coding sequence is TGTGCCAGTAGTTCACCGGGACAAGTGTACCAAGAGACCCAGTACTTC.